The present entry profiles one T cell receptor (beta chain) with its context. The sample belongs to a study of cytomegalovirus exposure and HLA in healthy donors. Those who donated were healthy bone marrow donors. Researchers ran the PCR with 60 Vbeta and 13 Jbeta primers. Data came from immunoSEQ multiplex PCR; TCRdb stores just in-frame clones and leaves some out. Of approximately 100,000 clones detected, around three quarters appear once; the ten largest clones hold about 3.1%. The germline V and J ends were trimmed by 0 bases and 5 bases, with 13 bases remaining between them. The CDR3 loop spans 15 amino acids. The V gene's germline CDR1 is MNHNS and CDR2 SASEGT.

The chain joins TRBV6-1 to TRBJ2-5; TRBD2 is a possible D gene (5 bases). Sequencing input: PBMCs. The origin of this receptor is a woman aged 40 to 50 in good health and CMV-seronegative. The DNA of the CDR3 is TGTGCCAGCAGTGAAGCGCCGAGGGAATGGGAGACCCAGTACTTC. This encodes CASSEAPREWETQYF.